The source of this T cell receptor beta chain is a study of blood T cells in healthy people across ages. General study findings and limits: Whereas aged donors had fewer naive CD4+ cells, long-lived donors had more of them and higher diversity. Nothing was known about donor CMV status, and this possibly confounded expanded clonotype changes.

Concerning this clonotype: No antigen is known for it.

The V gene's germline CDR1 is DFQATT and CDR2 SNEGSKA (reference sequence). The V segment lost 6 bases and the J segment 5 bases; nucleotides outside the gene matches: 11. The CDR3 is made up of 14 amino acids. A minimum of 6.5 million PBMCs was isolated per sample. The use of a sample-barcoded 5' primer and a J-beta primer mix characterized a second PCR of roughly 6 to 12 cycles. MiXCR, applied by TCRdb to the 5' RACE reads, yields one record per CDR3 protein. The sample lists 1.5 million to 2 million distinct CDR3 sequences; around half were seen once. The origin of this receptor is a woman in her thirties or forties in good health. The genes are TRBV20-1 and TRBJ2-7; TRBD1 matches 9 bases. The sequenced material came from blood. Here the CDR3 reads CSATMDRGWNEQYF. As DNA, the CDR3 is TGCAGTGCCACGATGGACAGGGGCTGGAACGAGCAGTACTTC.